This T cell receptor beta chain was captured by sequencing in a study of T cell responses to AZD1222 COVID-19 vaccine. CDR1 LGHNA and CDR2 YSLEER come from the germline V gene. Trimming cost V 0 bases and J 4 bases, with 12 bases left between them. This CDR3 has 15 residues. Produced via immunoSEQ multiplex PCR; TCRdb's table is partial and in-frame only. The table has roughly 100,000 clones, 88% seen once; the top ten hold approximately 20%. This material consisted of peripheral blood, taken on day 0 of AZD1222 vaccination. This clonotype originated in an adult in good health. The J gene is TRBJ1-2, the V gene TRBV4-3, with unresolved D. This chain's CDR3 is CASSQEVGVGYGYTF. The CDR3, as DNA: TGCGCCAGCAGCCAAGAAGTAGGCGTGGGCTATGGCTACACCTTC.